The sequence of this TCR beta chain was determined in a study of vaccination and CD4 T cells after COVID-19. With the Oncomine TCR Beta short-read assay, DNA from cultured CD4+ T cells was sequenced. TCRdb used MiXCR to reprocess the PCR reads, holding one entry per CDR3 protein. There are 20,000 to 25,000 distinct CDR3 sequences in the sample; around 63% occur only once, and about 4% lies in the top ten. Treatment in this sample: approximately 9-day PBMC culture with coronavirus spike peptide pools or control peptides (ViraFEST assay). It was after more than eight days of culture that CD4+ T cells were isolated by negative selection. The CDR3 totals 15 residues. Per the germline V gene, CDR1 is DFQATT and CDR2 is SNEGSKA (reference sequence). V was clipped by 0 bases and J by 1 base, with 12 bases between them. Of note for this clonotype: What it recognizes is unknown.

This clonotype was sampled from a human donor who had recovered from COVID-19. The sample consisted of CD4+ T cells from blood, cultured in vitro. This chain connects TRBV20-1 to TRBJ1-2; D not resolved. The CDR3: CSARDLVGNNYGYTF. CDR3 coding DNA: TGCAGTGCTAGAGATCTCGTGGGTAATAACTATGGCTACACCTTC.